The 30 T cell receptor beta chains below come from one sample, sequenced in a study of blood T cell repertoires in COVID-19. The protocol was immunoSEQ multiplex PCR, while the TCRdb copy is restricted to in-frame clones and leaves out a portion. The data hold approximately 200,000 clones, with about 81% observed a single time. The sample consisted of peripheral blood. The receptors were gathered from a woman older than 75 with COVID-19, enrolled during active disease.

The count of this clone is one. The chain combines TRBV18 with TRBJ1-2; 8 bases agree with TRBD1. V shed 4 bases, J shed 8 bases, and the junction held 12 bases outside the gene matches. CDR1 and CDR2 from the germline V gene are KGHSH and LQKENI. CDR3 length equals 15 residues. The CDR3 DNA sequence: TGTGCCAGCTCACGGGACAGGAACCCTATCTGGGGCTACACCTTC. It codes for CASSRDRNPIWGYTF.

This clone was observed a few times. V is TRBV19 and J is TRBJ2-1; D unresolved. The CDR3 runs 14 residues. Trimming pared 6 bases from V and 4 bases from J, leaving 13 bases between. Germline loops: CDR1 LNHDA, CDR2 SQIVND (reference sequence). In DNA, the CDR3 is TGTGCCAGTAGCCCCGCGACTGGTTACAATGAGCAGTTCTTC. Protein: CASSPATGYNEQFF. The full variable domain, with the rest looked up from reference TRBV19 and TRBJ2-1, is DGGITQSPKYLFRKEGQNVTLSCEQNLNHDAMYWYRQDPGQGLRLIYYSQIVNDFQKGDIAEGYSVSREKKESFPLTVTSAQKNPTAFYLCASSPATGYNEQFFGPGTRLTVL.

V and J are TRBV4-1 and TRBJ1-3, with 9 bases identical to TRBD1. The ends lost 6 bases at V and 0 bases at J; junction bases unmatched: 3. Germline assignment: CDR1 MGHRA and CDR2 YSYEKL. This CDR3 has 15 residues. The CDR3, as DNA: TGCGCCAGCAGTCCGACAGGGGGCTCTGGAAACACCATATATTTT. Protein sequence: CASSPTGGSGNTIYF.

The V gene is TRBV11-2, the J gene TRBJ1-1; D is perhaps TRBD1 (5 bases). The CDR3 runs 15 residues. Germline V gene lookup returns CDR1 SGHAT and CDR2 FQNNGV. Trimming pared 3 bases from V and 5 bases from J, leaving 16 bases between. The CDR3 protein is CASSFSPWGGTEAFF. In nucleotides, the CDR3 is TGTGCCAGCAGCTTTTCTCCATGGGGGGGGACTGAAGCTTTCTTT. The entire variable domain, with the rest obtained from reference TRBV11-2 and TRBJ1-1, is as follows: EAGVAQSPRYKIIEKRQSVAFWCNPISGHATLYWYQQILGQGPKLLIQFQNNGVVDDSQLPKDRFSAERLKGVDSTLKIQPAKLEDSAVYLCASSFSPWGGTEAFFGQGTRLTVV.

The chain joins TRBV6-4 to TRBJ1-2; the D gene is possibly TRBD1 (6 bases). Per the germline V gene, CDR1 is MRHNA and CDR2 is SNTAGT. The CDR3 sequence is 16 residues long. Trimming stripped 5 bases from V and 3 bases from J, with 19 bases between. The CDR3 DNA reads as TGTGCCAGCAGTCAGAACCCCGGGGGGGGCTACTATGGCTACACCTTC. It encodes CASSQNPGGGYYGYTF.

The rearrangement links TRBV6-1 to TRBJ1-2; D call uncertain. The germline CDR1 and CDR2 sequences are MNHNS and SASEGT. The V end was cut by 0 bases, the J end by 4 bases, with 12 bases between. This CDR3 region has 15 residues. The CDR3 DNA reads TGTGCCAGCAGTGAAGCCGCAGGTAGTGGCTATGGCTACACCTTC. It encodes CASSEAAGSGYGYTF.

About this clone: At one end, the junction sequence differs from germline, possibly due to a read error. V usage is TRBV5-1 and J usage is TRBJ1-4; D is unresolved. CDR3 length: 14 amino acids. Germline CDR1 and CDR2: SGHRS and YFSETQ. CDR3 amino acids: CASSLDGIDERLFF. In DNA, the CDR3 is TGCGCCAGCAGCTTGGACGGGATCGATGAAAGACTGTTTTTT. The variable domain in full, with the rest retrieved from reference TRBV5-1 and TRBJ1-4, is KAGVTQTPRYLIKTRGQQVTLSCSPISGHRSVSWYQQTPGQGLQFLFEYFSETQRNKGNFPGRFSGRQFSNSRSEMNVSTLELGDSALYLCASSLDGIDERLFFGSGTQLSVL.

The chain links TRBV2 to TRBJ2-1; 12 nucleotides match TRBD1. Germline assignment: CDR1 SNHLY and CDR2 FYNNEI. The CDR3 spans 15 residues. The ends lost 6 bases at V and 7 bases at J; junction bases unmatched: 7. The CDR3 nucleotides are TGTGCCAGCAGGAGCCGGGACAGGGGGCAAAATGAGCAGTTCTTC. Encoded protein: CASRSRDRGQNEQFF. The full variable domain, rest sourced from reference TRBV2 and TRBJ2-1, is EPEVTQTPSHQVTQMGQEVILRCVPISNHLYFYWYRQILGQKVEFLVSFYNNEISEKSEIFDDQFSVERPDGSNFTLKIRSTKLEDSAMYFCASRSRDRGQNEQFFGPGTRLTVL.

The count of this clone is one. Germline and junction disagree at one end, which may indicate a read error. The chain combines TRBV5-1 with TRBJ1-6; D might be TRBD1 (5 bases). Germline CDR1 SGHRS, CDR2 YFSETQ. The CDR3 contains 13 residues. CDR3 coding DNA: TGCGCCAGCAACTTGGCGGGGGGTTCACCCCTCCACTTT. This translates into CASNLAGGSPLHF.

In nucleotides, the CDR3 is TGTGCCAGCAGCTTACAAGCGGTCCCCACAGATACGCAGTATTTT. Protein product: CASSLQAVPTDTQYF. The chain employs TRBV7-2 and TRBJ2-3, with a tentative D call TRBD2 (5 bases). The V gene's germline CDR1 is SGHTA and CDR2 FQGNSA. Between the trimmed V and J ends, which lost 2 bases and 2 bases, there was a span of 11 bases. This CDR3 has 15 residues.

The rearrangement links TRBV27 to TRBJ1-5, with TRBD1 as a possible D gene (6 bases). CDR3 size: 16 residues. Trimming left V 4 bases short and J 1 base short, with 14 bases between. CDR1 and CDR2 (germline): MNHEY, SMNVEV (reference sequence). The CDR3 reads CASSSHTGLSNQPQHF. The CDR3 nucleotides are TGTGCCAGCAGTTCTCATACAGGGTTAAGCAATCAGCCCCAGCATTTT.

The chain has TRBV7-2 and TRBJ2-3, with 9 bases lining up with TRBD2. Per germline, CDR1 SGHTA and CDR2 FQGNSA. J gave up 4 bases and V 4 bases, and 6 bases lay outside the gene matches. The CDR3 is 15 amino acids. Written as DNA, the CDR3 is TGTGCCAGCAGCTCGCCTAGCGGGATTGCAGATACGCAGTATTTT. It is translated as CASSSPSGIADTQYF.

The chain combines TRBV15 with TRBJ2-2, with D possibly being TRBD1 (6 bases). The V and J ends lost 3 bases and 5 bases respectively, with 10 bases between them. The CDR3 is 14 amino acids. Looked up from germline, CDR1 is LNHNV and CDR2 is YYDKDF (reference sequence). CDR3 sequence reads: CATSRRGFTGELFF. CDR3 DNA sequence: TGTGCCACCAGCAGGAGGGGGTTTACCGGGGAGCTGTTTTTT.

This clone was observed a single time. CDR3: CASSSIAGANNEQFF. The CDR3 DNA reads TGTGCCAGTAGTAGCATAGCGGGGGCAAACAATGAGCAGTTCTTC. V usage is TRBV19 and J usage is TRBJ2-1; 9 positions agree with TRBD2. Germline V CDR1 and CDR2: LNHDA, SQIVND (reference sequence). This CDR3 contains 15 residues. Trimming at V came to 4 bases and at J to 5 bases, leaving 6 bases not matched to a gene.

V and J are TRBV6-5 and TRBJ2-7, with D maybe TRBD2 (5 bases). In germline, CDR1 is MNHEY, CDR2 SVGAGI. The CDR3 totals 11 residues. The ends were cut back, 10 bases at V and 4 bases at J, with 11 bases in the middle. The DNA for the CDR3 is TGTGCCACCGACCGGGGTTACGAGCAGTACTTC. Translated: CATDRGYEQYF.

The chain couples TRBV25-1 to TRBJ2-2; the match to TRBD1 covers 10 bases. With 6 bases clipped from V and 2 bases from J, the junction kept 3 bases outside the gene matches. The germline CDR1 and CDR2 sequences are MGHDK and SYGVNS. The CDR3 covers 15 residues. In DNA form, the CDR3 reads TGTGCCAGCAGAGGGGACAGGGGAAACACCGGGGAGCTGTTTTTT. As protein: CASRGDRGNTGELFF.

The gene calls are TRBV19 and TRBJ2-3; D is possibly TRBD2 (7 bases). CDR1 is LNHDA, CDR2 SQIVND, per germline (reference sequence). Trimming left V 9 bases short and J 3 bases short, with 19 bases between. The CDR3 has 15 residues. The CDR3 loop reads CARRGGERITDTQYF. For the CDR3, the DNA is TGTGCCAGAAGAGGGGGGGAGCGCATTACAGATACGCAGTATTTT.

The chain uses TRBV27 and TRBJ1-2; the match to TRBD1 covers 7 bases. Per the germline V gene, CDR1 is MNHEY and CDR2 is SMNVEV (reference sequence). V dropped 8 bases and J dropped 4; count of bases not matched to a gene: 7. The CDR3 loop spans 13 amino acids. CDR3 protein: CASGRQGVYGYTF. The CDR3 DNA follows: TGTGCCAGCGGTCGACAGGGCGTCTATGGCTACACCTTC.

The chain joins TRBV9 to TRBJ2-2, with D tentatively TRBD2 (6 bases). Trimming stripped 4 bases from V and 4 bases from J, with 11 bases between. CDR1 and CDR2 (germline): SGDLS, YYNGEE. CDR3 size: 14 residues. Here the CDR3 reads CASSPGLTTGELFF. The CDR3 coding sequence is TGTGCCAGCAGCCCGGGACTGACCACCGGGGAGCTGTTTTTT.

This sequence joins TRBV7-2 and TRBJ1-1; 9 positions match TRBD1. This CDR3 has 15 residues. The ends lost 0 bases at V and 5 bases at J; junction bases unmatched: 4. Germline CDR1 reads SGHTA; CDR2 reads FQGNSA. DNA of the CDR3: TGTGCCAGCAGCTTAGCGCTGACAGGGGGGACTGAAGCTTTCTTT. This encodes CASSLALTGGTEAFF.

This clone appeared a few times. This chain joins TRBV20-1 and TRBJ2-5; tentative D call: TRBD2 (6 bases). The V end was cut by 3 bases, the J end by 5 bases, with 10 bases between. There are 12 residues in the CDR3. CDR1 and CDR2 (germline): DFQATT, SNEGSKA (reference sequence). The DNA of the CDR3 is TGCAGTGCTAGTTACGGGAGCGAGACCCAGTACTTC. It translates to CSASYGSETQYF.

This clone has just a few counts. The rearrangement links TRBV19 to TRBJ1-2; 8 bases fit TRBD1. Germline CDR1 LNHDA, CDR2 SQIVND (reference sequence). CDR3 length equals 14 residues. The J segment lost 6 bases and the V segment lost 4 bases, leaving 7 bases of the junction unmatched. For the CDR3, the DNA is TGTGCCAGTAGTACCTCGGGACAGGCTGATGGCTACACCTTC. The encoded protein is CASSTSGQADGYTF.

V usage is TRBV6-2 or TRBV6-3 and J usage is TRBJ2-3, with 15 bases aligning to TRBD2. V was clipped by 6 bases and J by 3 bases; unmatched bases: 10. CDR1 is MNHEY and CDR2 is SVGEGT in the germline V gene. The CDR3 has 18 amino acids. The CDR3 DNA follows: TGTGCCAGCAGCTGGACTAGCGGGGGGGCAGTGGTAACAGATACGCAGTATTTT. Protein product: CASSWTSGGAVVTDTQYF.

This CDR3 reads CASSHSRTTYGYTF. The CDR3, as DNA: TGTGCCAGCAGCCACTCTCGGACAACGTATGGCTACACCTTC. The chain is built from TRBV7-9 and TRBJ1-2; tentative D call: TRBD1 (5 bases). The CDR3 runs 14 residues. Trimming took 5 bases from V and 5 from J, leaving 15 bases between them. Per the germline V gene, CDR1 is SEHNR and CDR2 is FQNEAQ (reference sequence).

This clone turned up a few times. The genes are TRBV18 and TRBJ1-1; no clear D. Trimming shortened V by 3 bases and J by 6 bases, and 11 bases separated the two germline ends. Germline-derived CDR1 and CDR2 are KGHSH and LQKENI. The length of the CDR3 is 13 residues. The CDR3 is CASSPRGGAEAFF. The CDR3 coding sequence is TGTGCCAGCTCACCCAGAGGCGGGGCTGAAGCTTTCTTT.

This chain uses TRBV19 with TRBJ1-1, with D uncertain. V was shortened by 5 bases and J by 2 bases, with 12 bases between the two germline ends. Germline V gene data show CDR1 as LNHDA and CDR2 as SQIVND (reference sequence). This CDR3 contains 14 residues. This chain's CDR3 is CASSPRQENTEAFF. Written as DNA, the CDR3 is TGTGCCAGTAGTCCCCGACAAGAAAACACTGAAGCTTTCTTT. The full variable domain, with the rest looked up from reference TRBV19 and TRBJ1-1, is DGGITQSPKYLFRKEGQNVTLSCEQNLNHDAMYWYRQDPGQGLRLIYYSQIVNDFQKGDIAEGYSVSREKKESFPLTVTSAQKNPTAFYLCASSPRQENTEAFFGQGTRLTVV.

CDR3 in amino acids: CASSLVRSGGYTF. Here the CDR3 DNA reads TGTGCCAGCAGTTTAGTCAGGTCTGGCGGCTACACCTTC. The V and J genes are TRBV28 and TRBJ1-2; D ambiguous. CDR1 MDHEN and CDR2 SYDVKM come from the germline V gene. This CDR3 is built from 13 residues. V lost 2 bases and J 8 bases, leaving 12 bases between the germline ends.

The CDR3 nucleotides read TGTGCCAGCAGCTTTGGGGGCGCAAACTATGGCTACACCTTC. It is translated as CASSFGGANYGYTF. The chain joins TRBV5-4 to TRBJ1-2; D is perhaps TRBD1 (6 bases). Germline V lookup: CDR1 SGHNT, CDR2 YYREEE (reference sequence). V was clipped by 2 bases and J by 2 bases, with 10 bases between them. The CDR3 loop spans 14 amino acids.

V and J are TRBV7-8 and TRBJ2-1, with 7 bases that match TRBD1. Germline loops: CDR1 SGHVS, CDR2 FQNEAQ. The CDR3 is made up of 16 amino acids. Germline trimming cut 5 bases from V and 3 bases from J; bases unmatched to any gene: 10. This CDR3 reads CASSPRAGGYYNEQFF. CDR3 DNA sequence: TGTGCCAGCAGCCCACGGGCAGGGGGATACTACAATGAGCAGTTCTTC.

Only one count was recorded for this clone. The chain is built from TRBV7-2 and TRBJ2-2; D is ambiguous. This CDR3 is 13 amino acids long. Trimming cost V 3 bases and J 4 bases, with 6 bases left between them. Germline V lookup: CDR1 SGHTA, CDR2 FQGNSA. The CDR3 is CASSFSSTGELFF. The CDR3 DNA sequence: TGTGCCAGCAGCTTTAGTAGCACCGGGGAGCTGTTTTTT.